These T cell receptor beta chains were read from a single sample in a study of radiation and T cells in renal cell carcinoma. Produced via immunoSEQ multiplex PCR; TCRdb's table is partial and in-frame only. This repertoire shows 19,000 or so clones, roughly three fifths found once; its top ten account for approximately 30%. Material: tumor tissue, obtained from a patient whose treatment was nephrectomy without radiotherapy. Every receptor here comes from a man between 45 and 60 years old with renal cell carcinoma. CDR3s include the opening cysteine and the closing phenylalanine or tryptophan. D genes are given only for firm matches. Only some rows state a clone size, as once, few, many or a class for expanded clones.

j_gene: TRBJ2-2
d_gene: -
abundance: -
v_gene: TRBV29-1
CDR3nt: TGCAGCGTTCTATCGGGGTCGAACACCGGGGAGCTGTTTTTT
CDR3aa: CSVLSGSNTGELFF

j_gene: TRBJ2-2
d_gene: -
abundance: -
v_gene: TRBV6-4
CDR3nt: TGTGCCAGCAGTGACACCGGAGGGACCGGGGAGCTGTTTTTT
CDR3aa: CASSDTGGTGELFF

j_gene: TRBJ2-7
d_gene: -
abundance: -
v_gene: TRBV2
CDR3nt: TGTGCCAGCAGTGGACGGGGGTTGTCCTACGAGCAGTACTTC
CDR3aa: CASSGRGLSYEQYF

j_gene: TRBJ1-1
d_gene: TRBD1
abundance: -
v_gene: TRBV10-3
CDR3nt: TGTGCCATCAGTGGTGGACAGGGACTCGGGGCTTTCTTT
CDR3aa: CAISGGQGLGAFF

j_gene: TRBJ2-1
d_gene: TRBD1
abundance: few
v_gene: TRBV7-6
CDR3nt: TGTGCCAGCAGCTTGGGACAGTACAATGAGCAGTTCTTC
CDR3aa: CASSLGQYNEQFF

j_gene: TRBJ1-1
d_gene: -
abundance: -
v_gene: TRBV6-5
CDR3nt: TGTGCCAGCAGTTACCGGACCCTCCGCGGGAACACTGAAGCTTTCTTT
CDR3aa: CASSYRTLRGNTEAFF

j_gene: TRBJ2-5
d_gene: -
abundance: once
v_gene: TRBV6-1
CDR3nt: TGTGCCAGCAGTGAACAAGCCAGGGCTCAAGAGACCCAGTACTTC
CDR3aa: CASSEQARAQETQYF

j_gene: TRBJ2-2
d_gene: TRBD2
abundance: -
v_gene: TRBV9
CDR3nt: TGTGCCAGCACCTTACATAGCGGGGACACCGGGGAGCTGTTTTTT
CDR3aa: CASTLHSGDTGELFF

j_gene: TRBJ1-5
d_gene: TRBD1
abundance: once
v_gene: TRBV6-6
CDR3nt: TGTGCCAGCAGTCGCCCGGGACAGGAGAATCAGCCCCAGCATTTT
CDR3aa: CASSRPGQENQPQHF

j_gene: TRBJ2-3
d_gene: -
abundance: -
v_gene: TRBV5-1
CDR3nt: TGCGCCAGCAGCTTGGGACTAGGTCGGGCAGATACGCAGTATTTT
CDR3aa: CASSLGLGRADTQYF

j_gene: TRBJ1-2
d_gene: -
abundance: few
v_gene: TRBV7-2
CDR3nt: TGTGCCAGCAGCCGGACAGCCTTCTATGGCTACACCTTC
CDR3aa: CASSRTAFYGYTF

j_gene: TRBJ1-2
d_gene: -
abundance: -
v_gene: TRBV7-2
CDR3nt: TGTGCCAGCAGCAAGGACAGTATTTATGGCTACACCTTC
CDR3aa: CASSKDSIYGYTF

j_gene: TRBJ2-4
d_gene: TRBD1
abundance: -
v_gene: TRBV6-4
CDR3nt: TGTGCCAGCAGTGGGGACAGTCTAAACATTCAGTACTTC
CDR3aa: CASSGDSLNIQYF

j_gene: TRBJ1-5
d_gene: -
abundance: -
v_gene: TRBV2
CDR3nt: TGTGCCAGCAGTGTAGACCGAGATCAGCCCCAGCATTTT
CDR3aa: CASSVDRDQPQHF

j_gene: TRBJ2-2
d_gene: TRBD2
abundance: -
v_gene: TRBV18
CDR3nt: TGTGCCAGCTCACCAGGAGTAGCGGGAGCCGGGGAGCTGTTTTTT
CDR3aa: CASSPGVAGAGELFF

j_gene: TRBJ2-7
d_gene: -
abundance: -
v_gene: TRBV27
CDR3nt: TGTGCCAGCAGTTTATCGCCTAGTACGGGTGAGCAGTACTTC
CDR3aa: CASSLSPSTGEQYF

j_gene: TRBJ1-5
d_gene: -
abundance: -
v_gene: TRBV7-2
CDR3nt: TGTGCCAGCAGCTCCCCCCCGGAAATTCAGCCCCAGCATTTT
CDR3aa: CASSSPPEIQPQHF

j_gene: TRBJ1-1
d_gene: TRBD1
abundance: -
v_gene: TRBV5-1
CDR3nt: TGCGCCAGCAGCTCCGGGACAGTAAATACGAACACTGAAGCTTTCTTT
CDR3aa: CASSSGTVNTNTEAFF

j_gene: TRBJ2-6
d_gene: -
abundance: -
v_gene: TRBV15
CDR3nt: TGTGCCACCAGCAGAGAGATGGGATCAAGGCGGAGAAACTCTGGGGCCAACGTCCTGACTTTC
CDR3aa: CATSREMGSRRRNSGANVLTF

j_gene: TRBJ2-7
d_gene: -
abundance: -
v_gene: TRBV7-2
CDR3nt: TGTGCCAGCAGCTTAGAGGGGACCTCCTTGTACTTC
CDR3aa: CASSLEGTSLYF

j_gene: TRBJ2-1
d_gene: -
abundance: -
v_gene: TRBV6-5
CDR3nt: TGTGCCAGCAGTTCTAGCTCCTACAATGAGCAGTTCTTC
CDR3aa: CASSSSSYNEQFF

j_gene: TRBJ1-4
d_gene: -
abundance: -
v_gene: TRBV2
CDR3nt: TGTGCCAGCAGTGAACGGTTCCCGGGTGCAAATGAAAAACTGTTTTTT
CDR3aa: CASSERFPGANEKLFF

j_gene: TRBJ1-2
d_gene: -
abundance: -
v_gene: TRBV19
CDR3nt: TGTGCCAGTAGTATCGCGAGGGCTAACTATGGCTACACCTTC
CDR3aa: CASSIARANYGYTF

j_gene: TRBJ2-7
d_gene: TRBD1
abundance: few
v_gene: TRBV18
CDR3nt: TGTGCCAGCTCACCTAGCATTTTACAGGGGTCGGGAGAGCAGTACTTC
CDR3aa: CASSPSILQGSGEQYF

j_gene: TRBJ1-2
d_gene: -
abundance: -
v_gene: TRBV2
CDR3nt: TGTGCCAGCAACAGGAACTATGGCTACACCTTC
CDR3aa: CASNRNYGYTF

j_gene: TRBJ1-5
d_gene: -
abundance: -
v_gene: TRBV10-3
CDR3nt: TGTGCCATCAGTCCGGGACCGGACAATCAGCCCCAGCATTTT
CDR3aa: CAISPGPDNQPQHF

j_gene: TRBJ1-1
d_gene: -
abundance: -
v_gene: TRBV5-1
CDR3nt: TGCGCCAGCAGCTTGACAGTCTTAGCCAACACTGAAGCTTTCTTT
CDR3aa: CASSLTVLANTEAFF

j_gene: TRBJ1-6
d_gene: -
abundance: -
v_gene: TRBV5-1
CDR3nt: TGCGCCAGCAGCTTGGGCAGGGAAGTCTATAATTCACCCCTCCACTTT
CDR3aa: CASSLGREVYNSPLHF

j_gene: TRBJ1-2
d_gene: TRBD1
abundance: few
v_gene: TRBV4-1
CDR3nt: TGCGCCAGCAGCCAAGAGGGGCTAAGCCTACAGGGGATGAACTATGGCTACACCTTC
CDR3aa: CASSQEGLSLQGMNYGYTF

j_gene: TRBJ2-4
d_gene: -
abundance: -
v_gene: TRBV5-6
CDR3nt: TGTGCCAGCAGCTTGGGGACTGACATTCAGTACTTC
CDR3aa: CASSLGTDIQYF

j_gene: TRBJ1-1
d_gene: -
abundance: -
v_gene: TRBV2
CDR3nt: TGTGCCAGCACTGTCCCTGAAGCTTTCTTT
CDR3aa: CASTVPEAFF

j_gene: TRBJ1-1
d_gene: -
abundance: few
v_gene: TRBV9
CDR3nt: TGTGCCAGCAGCTCTATAACAGATGGCACTGAAGCTTTCTTT
CDR3aa: CASSSITDGTEAFF

j_gene: TRBJ1-5
d_gene: -
abundance: -
v_gene: TRBV5-7
CDR3nt: TGTGCCAGCAGCCCCCCCCCAGGGTTGAGTCGGCCCCAGCATTTT
CDR3aa: CASSPPPGLSRPQHF